This entry lists 17 T cell receptor beta chains sequenced from one sample in a study of radiotherapy plus CTLA-4 blockade in lung cancer. Using immunoSEQ multiplex PCR, the repertoire was profiled, and TCRdb retains in-frame clones only, with some absent. Found here are 85,000 to 95,000 clones, approximately 82% of them singletons; the top ten hold roughly 25%. The sequencing used peripheral blood, collected from a patient treated with radiotherapy plus ipilimumab. Receptors originate from a human donor with non-small cell lung cancer that progressed on radiotherapy plus ipilimumab.

V usage is TRBV15 and J usage is TRBJ1-5; TRBD1 is a possible D gene (6 bases). V lost 3 bases and J 4 bases, leaving 10 bases between the germline ends. Germline V gene lookup returns CDR1 LNHNV and CDR2 YYDKDF (reference sequence). The CDR3 consists of 14 residues. CDR3 nucleotides: TGTGCCACCAGCAGTGGACAGTTTAATCAGCCCCAGCATTTT. Protein product: CATSSGQFNQPQHF.

V and J are TRBV11-2 and TRBJ1-3; D remains ambiguous. V was pared by 6 bases and J by 3 bases, with 15 bases between. This CDR3 region has 15 residues. Germline V gene sequence: CDR1 SGHAT, CDR2 FQNNGV. This chain's CDR3 is CASRTFRSFGNTIYF. The CDR3 DNA reads TGTGCCAGCAGGACGTTCCGTTCTTTTGGAAACACCATATATTTT.

CDR3 in amino acids: CASSPTTGVNTEAFF. The CDR3 DNA sequence: TGTGCCAGCTCACCTACGACAGGAGTGAACACTGAAGCTTTCTTT. The gene calls are TRBV18 and TRBJ1-1; TRBD1 might be the D (6 bases). Per germline, CDR1 KGHSH and CDR2 LQKENI. V was shortened by 3 bases and J by 0 bases, with 11 bases between the two germline ends. The length of the CDR3 is 15 residues.

The chain links TRBV5-6 to TRBJ1-2, with 12 bases lining up with TRBD1. The ends lost 0 bases at V and 7 bases at J; junction bases unmatched: 7. CDR1 is SGHDT and CDR2 is YYEEEE in the germline V gene. The CDR3 extends over 16 amino acids. This CDR3 reads CASSLAWDRGRIGYTF. CDR3 in DNA: TGTGCCAGCAGCTTGGCCTGGGACAGGGGGCGAATTGGCTACACCTTC.

The count of this clone is one. Here the CDR3 DNA reads TGTGCCAGGGAATCGAGAACAGATACGCAGTATTTT. It encodes CARESRTDTQYF. The chain is built from TRBV2 and TRBJ2-3; no reliable D call. Trimming removed 9 bases at V and 3 bases at J, with 10 bases between. The CDR3 loop spans 12 amino acids. Germline lookup yields CDR1 SNHLY and CDR2 FYNNEI.

The chain links TRBV30 to TRBJ2-2; 9 bases are shared with TRBD1. The CDR3 length is 16 residues. V was pared by 2 bases and J by 4 bases, with 8 bases of the junction left unmatched. In germline, CDR1 is GTSNPN, CDR2 SVGIG (reference sequence). CDR3 coding DNA: TGTGCCTGGAGTTTGGGGACAGGGATCGGCACCGGGGAGCTGTTTTTT. The encoded protein is CAWSLGTGIGTGELFF.

The chain carries TRBV14 and TRBJ1-1, with 7 bases lining up with TRBD1. This CDR3 is built from 15 residues. V lost 3 bases to trimming and J lost 0 bases; unmatched junction nucleotides: 4. The V gene's germline CDR1 is SGHDN and CDR2 FVKESK. DNA for the CDR3: TGTGCCAGCAGCCACCGACAGGGACTGAACACTGAAGCTTTCTTT. Amino acid sequence: CASSHRQGLNTEAFF.

This clone was seen once. V is TRBV28 and J is TRBJ1-2; D call uncertain. Germline-derived CDR1 and CDR2 are MDHEN and SYDVKM. The CDR3 runs 12 residues. V lost 3 bases and J lost 5, with 7 bases in between. The CDR3 reads CASSLQEYGYTF. CDR3 coding DNA: TGTGCCAGCAGTTTGCAGGAGTATGGCTACACCTTC.

This sequence joins TRBV4-1 and TRBJ2-2; D gene ambiguous. CDR3 length: 14 residues. V lost 4 bases to trimming and J lost 3 bases, with 9 bases between them. CDR1 and CDR2 (germline): MGHRA, YSYEKL. CDR3 sequence reads: CASSRRMDTGELFF. The CDR3 DNA reads as TGCGCCAGCAGCCGCCGGATGGACACCGGGGAGCTGTTTTTT.

V gene TRBV5-1 combines with J gene TRBJ2-1, with 9 bases matching TRBD2. This CDR3 comprises 17 residues. V lost 0 bases to trimming and J lost 8 bases; unmatched junction nucleotides: 12. Germline loops: CDR1 SGHRS, CDR2 YFSETQ. The CDR3 nucleotides are TGCGCCAGCAGCTTGGTTTTTACACGTAGCGGGAGCCATGAGCAGTTCTTC. Its protein is CASSLVFTRSGSHEQFF.

The CDR3: CASSGADQETQYF. The CDR3 DNA follows: TGTGCCAGCTCCGGAGCGGACCAAGAGACCCAGTACTTC. The V call is TRBV5-8, the J call TRBJ2-5; possibly TRBD2 for D (5 bases). This CDR3 spans 13 amino acids. CDR1 and CDR2 from the germline V gene are SGHTS and YDEGEE. The ends were cut back, 7 bases at V and 0 bases at J, with 10 bases in the middle. The full variable domain, rest sourced from reference TRBV5-8 and TRBJ2-5, is EAGVTQSPTHLIKTRGQQATLRCSPISGHTSVYWYQQALGLGLQFLLWYDEGEERNRGNFPPRFSGRQFPNYSSELNVNALELEDSALYLCASSGADQETQYFGPGTRLLVL.

J is TRBJ2-7 and V is TRBV21-1; the table calls TRBD1, which could not be checked here. TRBV21-1 is recorded as a pseudogene. CDR3 length: 15 amino acids. The CDR3 DNA sequence: TGTGCCAGCAGCAAAAAGCGGACAGGGAAGTACGAGCAGTACTTC. Its translation: CASSKKRTGKYEQYF.

The CDR3 sequence is CASSLEVGRKETQYF. The DNA of the CDR3 is TGTGCCAGCAGCTTAGAGGTCGGGCGGAAAGAGACCCAGTACTTC. The chain joins TRBV7-9 to TRBJ2-5, with D unclear. The V end was cut by 1 base, the J end by 3 bases, with 12 bases between. The CDR3 runs 15 residues. Germline CDR1 reads SEHNR; CDR2 reads FQNEAQ (reference sequence).

The V and J genes are TRBV28 and TRBJ2-7; D call uncertain. Germline loops: CDR1 MDHEN, CDR2 SYDVKM. Trimming took 5 bases from V and 3 from J, leaving 14 bases between them. CDR3 length equals 14 residues. CDR3 amino acids: CASSPPGPIYEQYF. CDR3 in DNA: TGTGCCAGCAGTCCCCCCGGGCCCATCTACGAGCAGTACTTC. Complete variable domain (other parts from reference TRBV28 and TRBJ2-7): DVKVTQSSRYLVKRTGEKVFLECVQDMDHENMFWYRQDPGLGLRLIYFSYDVKMKEKGDIPEGYSVSREKKERFSLILESASTNQTSMYLCASSPPGPIYEQYFGPGTRLTVT.

This chain joins TRBV4-1 and TRBJ2-3; D gene ambiguous. Looked up from germline, CDR1 is MGHRA and CDR2 is YSYEKL. There are 14 residues in the CDR3. V was clipped by 4 bases and J by 1 base, with 9 bases between them. The CDR3 nucleotides read TGCGCCAGCAGCCGGATCGGAGGCACAGATACGCAGTATTTT. Its protein is CASSRIGGTDTQYF.

The rearrangement links TRBV6-1 to TRBJ1-2, with TRBD1 matching 10 bases. This CDR3 region has 15 residues. Looked up from germline, CDR1 is MNHNS and CDR2 is SASEGT. Trimming cost V 1 base and J 4 bases; bases outside gene matches: 3. CDR3 region: CASSEGTGGVYGYTF. The CDR3 DNA is TGTGCCAGCAGTGAAGGGACAGGGGGAGTCTATGGCTACACCTTC.

The chain combines TRBV27 with TRBJ1-1; D call uncertain. There are 14 residues in the CDR3. V lost 6 bases, J lost 1 base, and 12 bases lay in between. Germline values: CDR1 MNHEY, CDR2 SMNVEV (reference sequence). DNA of the CDR3: TGTGCCAGCAGCATAGTGTGGGGGAACACTGAAGCTTTCTTT. Its protein is CASSIVWGNTEAFF.